This TCR beta chain is from a study of CD8 T cells in ankylosing spondylitis. Study-wide results and caveats: There was a TCR beta motif, made of several highly homologous variants, that appeared characteristic of ankylosing spondylitis blood.

As regards this clonotype: The antigen is undetermined.

Trimming left V 1 base short and J 3 bases short, with 17 bases between. The germline gives CDR1 SGHKS, CDR2 YYEKEE (reference sequence). The length of the CDR3 is 16 residues. Each CDR3 protein is one row after TCRdb ran MiXCR on the 5' RACE reads. The table lists some 840,000 distinct CDR3 sequences, about 12% of them singletons. The chain has TRBV5-5 and TRBJ2-7; D unresolved. The sequenced sample was blood, either unsorted or a sorted T cell fraction (not recorded which). The receptor comes from a male donor with ankylosing spondylitis. The CDR3 DNA reads TGTGCCAGCAGCTTGATTTTAGGCGGTCAGTTCTACGAGCAGTACTTC. The encoded protein is CASSLILGGQFYEQYF.